This T cell receptor (beta chain) came from a study of control samples from healthy donors and cancer patients. Germline CDR1 and CDR2: SGHDT and YYEEEE. The V and J ends lost 5 bases and 5 bases respectively, with 20 bases between them. The CDR3 consists of 15 residues. Assay used: immunoSEQ multiplex PCR; TCRdb lists only in-frame clones, some missing. This sample has 150,000 or so clones, with approximately 86% found just once. The V gene is TRBV5-6, the J gene TRBJ2-7, with a possible D match to TRBD1 (5 bases). The sequence was collected from a man between 18 and 29 years old in good health. Sequencing was performed on blood. For the CDR3, the DNA is TGTGCCAGCAGAAAACAGGTCCTCTTAGGGGACGAGCAGTACTTC. Encoded protein: CASRKQVLLGDEQYF.